This is a list of T cell receptor beta chains from one sample in a study of Ad26.COV2.S vaccination and SARS-CoV-2 variants. Profiling relied on immunoSEQ multiplex PCR, and the TCRdb table lists in-frame clones only, not all of them. This repertoire shows about 350,000 clones, less than 90% found once; its top ten account for 6.4%. This sample comprised peripheral blood, obtained in a trial of Ad26.COV2.S vaccine versus placebo. These receptors came from a person aged 18-65 years who received the Ad26.COV2.S COVID-19 vaccine or a placebo. CDR3s include the opening cysteine and the closing phenylalanine or tryptophan. The order of the fields is D gene, J gene, V gene, clone size, CDR3 protein, CDR3 DNA. The D gene is left open where the match is weak. Clone size is not always given. Where it is, it says once, few, many or a class for expanded clones.

NA TRBJ2-2 TRBV5-6 NA CASSLGSTGELFF TGTGCCAGCAGCTTGGGCTCAACCGGGGAGCTGTTTTTT
NA TRBJ1-2 TRBV7-9 NA CASSLVSFGYTF TGTGCCAGCAGCTTAGTGTCGTTCGGCTACACCTTC
TRBD1 TRBJ1-1 TRBV6-5 NA CASSPRQGLATEAFF TGTGCCAGCAGTCCCAGACAGGGGTTGGCCACTGAAGCTTTCTTT
NA TRBJ1-2 TRBV28 NA CATKVGGQANYGYTF TGTGCCACAAAAGTGGGGGGGCAGGCTAACTATGGCTACACCTTC
NA TRBJ1-5 TRBV6-5 NA CASSPGVGQPQHF TGTGCCAGCAGTCCGGGGGTCGGACAGCCCCAGCATTTT
NA TRBJ2-7 TRBV30 few CAWSDGSSYEQYF TGTGCCTGGAGTGATGGGAGCTCCTACGAGCAGTACTTC
NA TRBJ2-1 TRBV10-3 NA CATSTTNEQFF TGTGCCACCTCGACTACTAATGAGCAGTTCTTC
NA TRBJ2-7 TRBV6-2/TRBV6-3 NA CASSRTTYEQYF TGTGCCAGCAGTCGGACAACCTACGAGCAGTACTTC
TRBD1 TRBJ1-1 TRBV19 NA CASSIEWAGGTGTEAFF TGTGCCAGTAGTATAGAGTGGGCAGGGGGAACTGGCACTGAAGCTTTCTTT
NA TRBJ2-2 TRBV9 NA CASSVFGGQGGELFF TGTGCCAGCAGCGTTTTCGGGGGGCAGGGCGGGGAGCTGTTTTTT
NA TRBJ1-6 TRBV12-5 NA CASKGQNNSPLHF TGTGCTAGTAAAGGACAGAATAATTCACCCCTCCACTTT
NA TRBJ1-6 TRBV11-2 NA CASSLDRTHSPLHF TGTGCCAGCAGCTTAGACAGGACTCATTCACCCCTCCACTTT
NA TRBJ2-7 TRBV19 NA CASSVLPGRSDYEQYF TGTGCCAGTAGTGTTCTTCCCGGGCGGTCGGACTACGAGCAGTACTTC
NA TRBJ1-1 TRBV7-2 NA CASSPWTQNTEAFF TGTGCCAGCAGCCCATGGACACAGAACACTGAAGCTTTCTTT
NA TRBJ1-5 TRBV27 NA CANVPAPVNQPQHF TGTGCCAACGTCCCCGCTCCCGTCAATCAGCCCCAGCATTTT
NA TRBJ2-1 TRBV6-4 NA CASRELLGGEQFF TGTGCCAGCAGAGAACTGCTAGGCGGTGAGCAGTTCTTC
TRBD1 TRBJ1-6 TRBV6-5 NA CASSFAGTANSPLHF TGTGCCAGCAGTTTTGCCGGGACAGCTAATTCACCCCTCCACTTT
NA TRBJ2-1 TRBV5-1 NA CASSLAIGASSYNEQFF TGCGCCAGCAGCTTGGCCATTGGCGCAAGCTCCTACAATGAGCAGTTCTTC
TRBD1 TRBJ1-2 TRBV15 few CATSRDRGQGYTF TGTGCCACCAGCAGAGACAGGGGGCAAGGCTACACCTTC
TRBD1 TRBJ2-3 TRBV13 NA CASSPRTGSDTQYF TGTGCCAGCAGCCCCAGGACAGGGAGCGATACGCAGTATTTT
TRBD1 TRBJ2-7 TRBV18 NA CASSPDRSYEQYF TGTGCCAGCTCACCGGACAGGTCCTACGAGCAGTACTTC
TRBD1 TRBJ2-7 TRBV7-9 NA CASSLVPGQGDEQYF TGTGCCAGCAGCCTCGTCCCGGGACAGGGAGACGAGCAGTACTTC
NA TRBJ1-1 TRBV9 once CASSPRRGSGDTEAFF TGTGCCAGCAGCCCACGGAGGGGGAGCGGGGACACTGAAGCTTTCTTT
NA TRBJ1-1 TRBV28 once CASNDWGEGAFF TGTGCCAGCAATGACTGGGGCGAGGGAGCTTTCTTT
NA TRBJ1-5 TRBV28 NA CASSLPGSGQPQHF TGTGCCAGCAGTTTACCAGGGTCGGGTCAGCCCCAGCATTTT
TRBD1 TRBJ1-2 TRBV12-3/TRBV12-4 NA CASSLTRTGHHTF TGTGCCAGCAGTTTAACCAGGACAGGGCACCACACCTTC
NA TRBJ2-2 TRBV7-7 few CASSQDSTYTNTGELFF TGTGCTAGCAGCCAAGATAGCACATATACGAACACCGGGGAGCTGTTTTTT
NA TRBJ1-5 TRBV2 NA CASSMADKQPQHF TGTGCCAGCAGTATGGCGGACAAGCAGCCCCAGCATTTT
TRBD1 TRBJ2-7 TRBV7-9 NA CATTGDRSYEQYF TGTGCCACCACAGGGGATCGATCCTACGAGCAGTACTTC
TRBD1 TRBJ2-7 TRBV2 NA CASNQDRGSYEQYF TGTGCCAGCAATCAGGACAGGGGATCCTACGAGCAGTACTTC
NA TRBJ1-5 TRBV5-6 NA CASSLVGVRQPQHF TGTGCCAGCAGCTTGGTTGGAGTCAGACAGCCCCAGCATTTT
NA TRBJ2-7 TRBV27 NA CASSSPGGSYEQYF TGTGCCAGCAGTTCCCCCGGGGGTTCCTACGAGCAGTACTTC
NA TRBJ1-1 TRBV7-3 NA CASSLISSMNTEAFF TGTGCCAGCAGCTTAATAAGTAGTATGAACACTGAAGCTTTCTTT
NA TRBJ2-5 TRBV7-2 NA CASSFLPGLRPETQYF TGTGCCAGCAGCTTCCTCCCCGGGTTGCGGCCCGAGACCCAGTACTTC
TRBD1 TRBJ1-1 TRBV30 NA CAWSFTGGRTEAFF TGTGCCTGGAGTTTCACAGGGGGAAGGACTGAAGCTTTCTTT
NA TRBJ2-5 TRBV30 NA CAWSQTGRETQYF TGTGCCTGGAGTCAAACAGGGCGGGAGACCCAGTACTTC
TRBD1 TRBJ1-3 TRBV5-6 NA CASSRTGIGNTIYF TGTGCCAGCAGCAGGACAGGGATTGGAAACACCATATATTTT
NA TRBJ2-7 TRBV18 once CASSPPAGATYEQYF TGTGCCAGCTCCCCTCCCGCAGGGGCTACCTACGAGCAGTACTTC
TRBD1 TRBJ1-6 TRBV18 NA CASSPSLQGGDSPLHF TGTGCCAGCTCACCAAGCTTACAGGGGGGAGATTCACCCCTCCACTTT
NA TRBJ2-2 TRBV5-1 NA CATKNRDKHTGELFF TGCGCCACCAAGAACCGGGACAAACACACCGGGGAGCTGTTTTTT
NA TRBJ1-2 TRBV5-4 once CASRVRGGRATGLYGYTF TGTGCCAGCAGAGTCCGGGGGGGCAGGGCAACCGGGCTCTATGGCTACACCTTC
TRBD2 TRBJ2-3 TRBV4-3 NA CASSPLVSGGRTDTQYF TGCGCCAGCAGTCCCCTTGTCAGCGGGGGCCGCACAGATACGCAGTATTTT
TRBD2 TRBJ2-1 TRBV11-3 NA CASSLGGLAARNEQFF TGTGCCAGCAGCTTAGGGGGACTAGCTGCTAGAAATGAGCAGTTCTTC
TRBD1 TRBJ1-5 TRBV7-3 NA CASSPQGTQPQHF TGTGCCAGCAGCCCACAGGGGACTCAGCCCCAGCATTTT
NA TRBJ2-3 TRBV5-1 NA CASSLAAVRTDTQYF TGCGCCAGCAGCTTGGCTGCGGTCCGCACAGATACGCAGTATTTT
NA TRBJ1-1 TRBV5-1 NA CASREPLENTEAFF TGCGCCAGCAGAGAGCCTCTAGAGAACACTGAAGCTTTCTTT
TRBD2 TRBJ2-3 TRBV13 NA CASSYRTSGGSTDTQYF TGTGCCAGCAGCTACCGGACTAGCGGAGGTAGCACAGATACGCAGTATTTT
NA TRBJ1-6 TRBV3-1/TRBV3-2 NA CASSSNGRSPLHF TGTGCCAGCAGTTCCAACGGACGCTCACCCCTCCACTTT
NA TRBJ2-7 TRBV19 NA CASSSGPRSSYEQYF TGTGCCAGTAGTAGTGGGCCGCGGAGCTCCTACGAGCAGTACTTC
NA TRBJ2-1 TRBV20-1 NA CSASLGPEQFF TGCAGTGCTAGTCTAGGCCCTGAGCAGTTCTTC
TRBD1 TRBJ2-5 TRBV7-9 NA CASGGRGRGQETQYF TGTGCCAGCGGTGGCAGGGGCAGGGGGCAGGAGACCCAGTACTTC
NA TRBJ2-1 TRBV15 NA CATSRDPQGSEQFF TGTGCCACCAGCAGAGACCCCCAGGGGTCTGAGCAGTTCTTC
NA TRBJ1-2 TRBV25-1 NA CASRGGPNSNYGYTF TGTGCCAGCCGGGGGGGCCCAAACTCCAACTATGGCTACACCTTC
NA TRBJ1-5 TRBV15 NA CATSRDRFSNQPQHF TGTGCCACCAGCAGAGACAGGTTTAGCAATCAGCCCCAGCATTTT
NA TRBJ2-1 TRBV6-2/TRBV6-3 NA CASSSLAYNEQFF TGTGCCAGCAGTTCACTAGCCTACAATGAGCAGTTCTTC
TRBD1 TRBJ2-7 TRBV4-3 NA CASSQEDRAGEQYF TGCGCCAGCAGCCAAGAGGACAGGGCTGGAGAGCAGTACTTC
NA TRBJ2-7 TRBV9 NA CASSVGQNYEQYF TGTGCCAGCAGCGTCGGACAGAATTACGAGCAGTACTTC
TRBD2 TRBJ2-7 TRBV27 NA CASSGRLAGVYEQYF TGTGCCAGCAGTGGGAGGCTAGCGGGAGTATACGAGCAGTACTTC
TRBD1 TRBJ2-1 TRBV7-3 NA CASSPTPGQKTKEQFF TGTGCCAGCAGTCCTACCCCGGGACAGAAGACTAAAGAGCAGTTCTTC